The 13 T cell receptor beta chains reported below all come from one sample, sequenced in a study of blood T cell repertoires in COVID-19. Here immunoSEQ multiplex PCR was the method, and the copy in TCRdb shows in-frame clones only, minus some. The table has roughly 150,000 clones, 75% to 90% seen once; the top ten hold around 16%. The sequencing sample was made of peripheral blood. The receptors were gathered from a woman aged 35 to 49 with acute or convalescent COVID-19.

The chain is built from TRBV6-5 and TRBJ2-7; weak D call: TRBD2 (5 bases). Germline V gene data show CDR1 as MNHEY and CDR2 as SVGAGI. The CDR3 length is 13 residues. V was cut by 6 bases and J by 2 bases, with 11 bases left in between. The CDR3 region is CASSRDFAYEQYF. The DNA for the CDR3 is TGTGCCAGCAGCCGGGATTTTGCCTACGAGCAGTACTTC.

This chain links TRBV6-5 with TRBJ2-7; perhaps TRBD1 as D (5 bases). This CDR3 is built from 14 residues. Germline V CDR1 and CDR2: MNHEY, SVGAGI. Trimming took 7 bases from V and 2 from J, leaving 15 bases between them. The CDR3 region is CASTQGLGTYEQYF. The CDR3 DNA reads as TGTGCCAGCACCCAGGGATTGGGGACCTACGAGCAGTACTTC.

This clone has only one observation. CDR3 sequence: CASSRAERNIYEQYF. The DNA of the CDR3 is TGTGCCAGCAGCCGCGCTGAGAGGAATATCTACGAGCAGTACTTC. The chain carries TRBV6-5 and TRBJ2-7, with no clear D. The length of the CDR3 is 15 residues. The V end lost 6 bases, the J end lost 3 bases, and 18 bases lay between the germline ends. Germline V gene data show CDR1 as MNHEY and CDR2 as SVGAGI.

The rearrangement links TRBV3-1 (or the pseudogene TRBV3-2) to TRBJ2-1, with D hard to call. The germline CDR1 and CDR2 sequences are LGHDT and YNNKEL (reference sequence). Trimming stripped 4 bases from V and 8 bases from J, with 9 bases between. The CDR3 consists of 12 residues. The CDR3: CASSPTVDEQFF. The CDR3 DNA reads TGTGCCAGCAGCCCGACTGTAGATGAGCAGTTCTTC.

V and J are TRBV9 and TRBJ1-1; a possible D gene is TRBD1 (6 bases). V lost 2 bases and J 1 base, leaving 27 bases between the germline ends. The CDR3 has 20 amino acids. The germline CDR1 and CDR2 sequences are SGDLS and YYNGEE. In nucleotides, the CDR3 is TGTGCCAGCAGCGTCCCACTGGGCCACACAGGGTCTGAGAGGAACACTGAAGCTTTCTTT. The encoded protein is CASSVPLGHTGSERNTEAFF.

The CDR3 protein is CASSSYQLAVGEQFF. As DNA, the CDR3 is TGTGCCAGCAGCTCTTACCAACTAGCAGTCGGTGAGCAGTTCTTC. The chain joins TRBV7-2 to TRBJ2-1; the D gene is possibly TRBD2 (6 bases). Germline CDR1 is SGHTA and CDR2 is FQGNSA. The CDR3 is 15 residues long. Trimming pared 4 bases from V and 9 bases from J, leaving 19 bases between.

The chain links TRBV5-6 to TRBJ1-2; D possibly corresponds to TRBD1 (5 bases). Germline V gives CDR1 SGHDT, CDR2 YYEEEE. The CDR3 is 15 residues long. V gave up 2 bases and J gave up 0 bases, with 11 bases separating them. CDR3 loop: CASSFWTLANYGYTF. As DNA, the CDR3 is TGTGCCAGCAGCTTTTGGACATTAGCTAACTATGGCTACACCTTC. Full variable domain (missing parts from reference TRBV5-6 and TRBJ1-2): DAGVTQSPTHLIKTRGQQVTLRCSPKSGHDTVSWYQQALGQGPQFIFQYYEEEERQRGNFPDRFSGHQFPNYSSELNVNALLLGDSALYLCASSFWTLANYGYTFGSGTRLTVV.

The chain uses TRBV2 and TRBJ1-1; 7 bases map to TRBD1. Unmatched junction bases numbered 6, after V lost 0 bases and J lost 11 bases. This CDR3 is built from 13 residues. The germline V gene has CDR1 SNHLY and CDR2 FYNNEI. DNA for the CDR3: TGTGCCAGCAGTGAAGCCAGACAGGGCACGGCTTTCTTT. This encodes CASSEARQGTAFF.

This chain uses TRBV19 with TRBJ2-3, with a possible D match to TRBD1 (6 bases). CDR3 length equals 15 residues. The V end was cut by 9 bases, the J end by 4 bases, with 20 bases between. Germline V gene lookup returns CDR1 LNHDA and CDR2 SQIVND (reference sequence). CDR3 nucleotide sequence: TGTGCCAGCGACCAGGGGACCTACTCTTCAGATACGCAGTATTTT. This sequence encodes CASDQGTYSSDTQYF.

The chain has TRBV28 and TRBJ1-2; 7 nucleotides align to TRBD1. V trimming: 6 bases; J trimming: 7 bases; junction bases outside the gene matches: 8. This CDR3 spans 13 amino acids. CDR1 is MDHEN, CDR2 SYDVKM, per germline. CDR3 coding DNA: TGTGCCAGCAGGGCCGACAGGGTAGCTGGCTACACCTTC. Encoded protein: CASRADRVAGYTF.

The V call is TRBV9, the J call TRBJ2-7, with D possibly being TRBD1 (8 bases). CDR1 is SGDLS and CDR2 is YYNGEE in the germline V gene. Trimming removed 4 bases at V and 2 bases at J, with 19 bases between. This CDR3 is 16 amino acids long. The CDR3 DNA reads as TGTGCCAGCAGCCCTATGGGGGGGGACAGGCCCTACGAGCAGTACTTC. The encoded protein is CASSPMGGDRPYEQYF. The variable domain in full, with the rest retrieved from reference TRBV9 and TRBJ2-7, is DSGVTQTPKHLITATGQRVTLRCSPRSGDLSVYWYQQSLDQGLQFLIQYYNGEERAKGNILERFSAQQFPDLHSELNLSSLELGDSALYFCASSPMGGDRPYEQYFGPGTRLTVT.

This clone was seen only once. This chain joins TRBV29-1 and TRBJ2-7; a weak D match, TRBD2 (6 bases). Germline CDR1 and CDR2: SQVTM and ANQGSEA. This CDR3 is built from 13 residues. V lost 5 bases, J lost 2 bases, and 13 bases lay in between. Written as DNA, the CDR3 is TGCAGCGTTACGGGGGTGACCACCTACGAGCAGTACTTC. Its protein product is CSVTGVTTYEQYF.

Here the CDR3 reads CASSPGTVNIQYF. The CDR3 DNA reads TGTGCCAGCAGCCCCGGGACAGTAAACATTCAGTACTTC. The rearrangement uses TRBV12-3 or TRBV12-4 and TRBJ2-4; 7 bases line up with TRBD1. The CDR3 spans 13 residues. The V segment lost 6 bases and the J segment 6 bases; nucleotides outside the gene matches: 5.